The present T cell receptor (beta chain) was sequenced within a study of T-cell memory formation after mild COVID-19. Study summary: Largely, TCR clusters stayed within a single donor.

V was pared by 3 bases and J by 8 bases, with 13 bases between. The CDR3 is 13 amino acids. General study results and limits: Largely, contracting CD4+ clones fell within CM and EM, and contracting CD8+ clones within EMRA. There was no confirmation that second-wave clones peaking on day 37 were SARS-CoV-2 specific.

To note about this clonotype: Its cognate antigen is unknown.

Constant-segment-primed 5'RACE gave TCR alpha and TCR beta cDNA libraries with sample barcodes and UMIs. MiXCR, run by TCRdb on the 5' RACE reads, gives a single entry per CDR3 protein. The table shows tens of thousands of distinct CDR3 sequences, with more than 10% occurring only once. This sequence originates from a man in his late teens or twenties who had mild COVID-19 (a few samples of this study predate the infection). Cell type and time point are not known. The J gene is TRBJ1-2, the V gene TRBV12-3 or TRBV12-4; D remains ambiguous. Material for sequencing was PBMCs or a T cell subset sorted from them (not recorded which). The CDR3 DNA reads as TGTGCCAGCAGTTTTGGGCCCCTACTCGGCTACACCTTC. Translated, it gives CASSFGPLLGYTF.